The rows below give T cell receptor beta chains drawn from one sample of a study of human T cells and chemical hapten exposure. MiXCR was run by TCRdb on the RACE reads, yielding one entry per CDR3 protein. In the table there are tens of thousands of distinct CDR3 sequences, 30% to 35% of which are singletons. The sequencing here drew on whole blood, taken in connection with sensitization to the hapten diphenylcyclopropenone (DPC). These receptors all come from a man aged 40-55 years with alopecia areata. Some clones in this sample may be carry-over from other donors' samples. Both conserved end residues are part of each CDR3. Each record gives: clone size, V gene, J gene, D gene, CDR3 DNA, CDR3 protein. D genes are given only for firm matches. Rows give clone size only sometimes, using once, few, many, or a class for an expanded clone.

clone_size: NA
v_call: TRBV28
j_call: TRBJ2-1
d_call: TRBD2
cdr3_nt: TGTGCCAGCACCCCGGGGGGGTTCGATGAGCAGTTCTTC
cdr3_aa: CASTPGGFDEQFF

clone_size: NA
v_call: TRBV5-4
j_call: TRBJ2-6
d_call: NA
cdr3_nt: TGTGCCAGCAGCCCACCCTGGGGCTCTGGGGCCAACGTCCTGACTTTC
cdr3_aa: CASSPPWGSGANVLTF

clone_size: NA
v_call: TRBV5-1
j_call: TRBJ1-1
d_call: NA
cdr3_nt: TGCGCCAGCAGCTTGGCTGGGGCAACTGAAGCTTTCTTT
cdr3_aa: CASSLAGATEAFF

clone_size: NA
v_call: TRBV4-2
j_call: TRBJ1-4
d_call: TRBD1
cdr3_nt: TGTGCCAGCAGCCAAGATACGGGACAGGGTAATGAAAAACTGTTTTTT
cdr3_aa: CASSQDTGQGNEKLFF

clone_size: NA
v_call: TRBV20-1
j_call: TRBJ2-1
d_call: NA
cdr3_nt: TGCAGTGCTAGAGATCTTGAATGGGAGCAGTTCTTC
cdr3_aa: CSARDLEWEQFF

clone_size: NA
v_call: TRBV9
j_call: TRBJ2-2
d_call: NA
cdr3_nt: TGTGCCAGCAGCGTGAGAGAGGCCACCGGGGAGCTGTTTTTT
cdr3_aa: CASSVREATGELFF

clone_size: few
v_call: TRBV12-3/TRBV12-4
j_call: TRBJ2-7
d_call: TRBD1
cdr3_nt: TGTGCCAGCAGTTCTTGGTCAGGGGGACCTGCGGGCTACTCCTACGAGCAGTACTTC
cdr3_aa: CASSSWSGGPAGYSYEQYF

clone_size: NA
v_call: TRBV20-1
j_call: TRBJ2-5
d_call: NA
cdr3_nt: TGCAGTGCTATGGGACTCAAAGAGACCCAGTACTTC
cdr3_aa: CSAMGLKETQYF

clone_size: NA
v_call: TRBV28
j_call: TRBJ2-7
d_call: TRBD2
cdr3_nt: TGTGCCAGCAGGGGCGGGGGGAGAAGCGAGCAGTACTTC
cdr3_aa: CASRGGGRSEQYF

clone_size: NA
v_call: TRBV18
j_call: TRBJ2-3
d_call: NA
cdr3_nt: TGTGCCAGCTCACCACTCCCCCGTAGGGCCCGACGACCCACAGATACGCAGTATTTT
cdr3_aa: CASSPLPRRARRPTDTQYF

clone_size: NA
v_call: TRBV6-6
j_call: TRBJ2-7
d_call: NA
cdr3_nt: TGTGCCGCCGCCGGTACTAATTGGGAGCAGTACTTC
cdr3_aa: CAAAGTNWEQYF

clone_size: few
v_call: TRBV7-8
j_call: TRBJ2-5
d_call: TRBD2
cdr3_nt: TGTGCCAGCAGCTCATCGGGACTAGAAGAGACCCAGTACTTC
cdr3_aa: CASSSSGLEETQYF

clone_size: once
v_call: TRBV7-3
j_call: TRBJ2-7
d_call: NA
cdr3_nt: TGTGCCAGCAGCTTACATGGGGGAGGTGTTGGGGAGCAGTACTTC
cdr3_aa: CASSLHGGGVGEQYF

clone_size: few
v_call: TRBV6-2/TRBV6-3
j_call: TRBJ2-2
d_call: NA
cdr3_nt: TGTGCCAGCAGTTACTTTACCTTACGGTCCGGGGAGCTGTTTTTT
cdr3_aa: CASSYFTLRSGELFF

clone_size: few
v_call: TRBV6-6
j_call: TRBJ1-4
d_call: NA
cdr3_nt: TGTGCCAGCAGTTACTCGCGGTCTAATGAAAAACTGTTTTTT
cdr3_aa: CASSYSRSNEKLFF

clone_size: NA
v_call: TRBV6-5
j_call: TRBJ1-5
d_call: NA
cdr3_nt: TGTGCCAGCAGTTCGCTACCTTATCAGCCCCAGCATTTT
cdr3_aa: CASSSLPYQPQHF

clone_size: NA
v_call: TRBV6-5
j_call: TRBJ2-1
d_call: NA
cdr3_nt: TGTGCCAGCAGTTGGACTCCTTCGAGGGATGAGCAGTTCTTC
cdr3_aa: CASSWTPSRDEQFF

clone_size: few
v_call: TRBV20-1
j_call: TRBJ1-1
d_call: TRBD1
cdr3_nt: TGCAGTGCTCCACTGGACAGGGGGAACGCTGAAGCTTTCTTT
cdr3_aa: CSAPLDRGNAEAFF

clone_size: few
v_call: TRBV12-3/TRBV12-4
j_call: TRBJ2-1
d_call: TRBD1
cdr3_nt: TGTGCCAGCAGCCTCGGGACAGATGAGCAGTTCTTC
cdr3_aa: CASSLGTDEQFF

clone_size: NA
v_call: TRBV11-2
j_call: TRBJ1-4
d_call: NA
cdr3_nt: TGTGCCAGCAGCACCACGGACACACCAAGTGAAAAACTGTTTTTT
cdr3_aa: CASSTTDTPSEKLFF

clone_size: NA
v_call: TRBV19
j_call: TRBJ1-2
d_call: NA
cdr3_nt: TGTGCCAGTAGAACGGTCTATGGCTACACCTTC
cdr3_aa: CASRTVYGYTF

clone_size: NA
v_call: TRBV7-3
j_call: TRBJ2-1
d_call: TRBD2
cdr3_nt: TGTGCCAGCAGCTATACTAGCGGGAGGGCCTATGAGCAGTTCTTC
cdr3_aa: CASSYTSGRAYEQFF

clone_size: NA
v_call: TRBV12-3/TRBV12-4
j_call: TRBJ2-7
d_call: NA
cdr3_nt: TGTGCCAGCAGTTTATACGGGGAGCAGTACTTC
cdr3_aa: CASSLYGEQYF

clone_size: NA
v_call: TRBV28
j_call: TRBJ1-5
d_call: TRBD1
cdr3_nt: TGTGCCAGCACTTTGGACAGGGTAAAGCCCCAGCATTTT
cdr3_aa: CASTLDRVKPQHF

clone_size: NA
v_call: TRBV6-1
j_call: TRBJ1-1
d_call: NA
cdr3_nt: TGTGCCAGCAGTTTCCAGGAAACCTTCAACACTGAAGCTTTCTTT
cdr3_aa: CASSFQETFNTEAFF

clone_size: NA
v_call: TRBV11-2
j_call: TRBJ1-6
d_call: NA
cdr3_nt: TGTGCCAGCAGCTTAGCGGCGGGTAATTCACCCCTCCACTTT
cdr3_aa: CASSLAAGNSPLHF

clone_size: NA
v_call: TRBV20-1
j_call: TRBJ2-7
d_call: TRBD1
cdr3_nt: TGCAGTGCTAAGGGACAGGGGGCGTCGTACGAGCAGTACTTC
cdr3_aa: CSAKGQGASYEQYF